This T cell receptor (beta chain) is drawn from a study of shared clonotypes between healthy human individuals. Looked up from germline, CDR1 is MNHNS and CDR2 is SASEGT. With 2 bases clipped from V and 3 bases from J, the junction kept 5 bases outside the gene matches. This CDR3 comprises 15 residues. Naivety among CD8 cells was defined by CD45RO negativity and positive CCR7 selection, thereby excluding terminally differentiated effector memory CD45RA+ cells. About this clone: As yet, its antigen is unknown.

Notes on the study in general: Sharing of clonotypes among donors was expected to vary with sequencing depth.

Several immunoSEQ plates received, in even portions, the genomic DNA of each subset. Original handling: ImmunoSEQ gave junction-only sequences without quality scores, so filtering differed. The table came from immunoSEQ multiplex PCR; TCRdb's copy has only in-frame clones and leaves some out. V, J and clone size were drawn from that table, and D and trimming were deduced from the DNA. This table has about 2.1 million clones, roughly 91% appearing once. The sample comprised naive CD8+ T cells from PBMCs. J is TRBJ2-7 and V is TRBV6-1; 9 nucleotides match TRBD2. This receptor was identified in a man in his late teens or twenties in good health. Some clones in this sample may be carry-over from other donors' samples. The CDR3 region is CASSESSGIHYEQYF. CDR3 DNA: TGTGCCAGCAGTGAATCTAGCGGGATCCACTACGAGCAGTACTTC.